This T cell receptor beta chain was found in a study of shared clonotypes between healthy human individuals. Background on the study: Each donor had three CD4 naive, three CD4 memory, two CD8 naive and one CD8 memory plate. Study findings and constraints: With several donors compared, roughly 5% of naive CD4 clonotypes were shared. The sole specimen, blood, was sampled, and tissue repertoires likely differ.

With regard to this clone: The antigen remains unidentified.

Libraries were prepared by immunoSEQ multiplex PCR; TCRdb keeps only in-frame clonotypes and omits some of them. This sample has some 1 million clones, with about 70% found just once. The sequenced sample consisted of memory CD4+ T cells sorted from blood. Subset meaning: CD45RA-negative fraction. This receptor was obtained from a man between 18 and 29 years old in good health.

DNA for the CDR3: TGTGCCAGCAGTGCACCGGCAGGGGGTAGCAATCAGCCCCAGCATTTT. It encodes CASSAPAGGSNQPQHF. This chain joins TRBV6-1 and TRBJ1-5; 7 positions match TRBD1. This CDR3 region has 16 residues. With 4 bases clipped from V and 0 bases from J, the junction kept 6 bases outside the gene matches. CDR1 is MNHNS and CDR2 is SASEGT in the germline V gene.